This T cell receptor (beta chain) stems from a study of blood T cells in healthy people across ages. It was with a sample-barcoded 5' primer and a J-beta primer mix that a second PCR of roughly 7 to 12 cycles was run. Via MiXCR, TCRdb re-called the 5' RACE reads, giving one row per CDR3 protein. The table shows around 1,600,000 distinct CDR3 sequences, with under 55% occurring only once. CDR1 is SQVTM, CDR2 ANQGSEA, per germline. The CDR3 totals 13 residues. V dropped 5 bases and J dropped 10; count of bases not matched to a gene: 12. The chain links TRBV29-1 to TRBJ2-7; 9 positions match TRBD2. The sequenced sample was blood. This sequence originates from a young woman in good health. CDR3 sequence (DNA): TGCAGCGTTAGAGGACTAGCGACTGTGGGCCAGTACTTC. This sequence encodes CSVRGLATVGQYF.